These 8 T cell receptor beta chains came from one sample sequenced in a study of CD8 T cells in Susac syndrome. Random hexamers served to reverse transcribe roughly 0.5 to 1 ug RNA. TCRdb recomputed calls from the immunoSEQ multiplex PCR reads with MiXCR, one row per CDR3 protein. The sample lists 40,000 to 60,000 distinct CDR3 sequences, roughly 93% occurring once. Sequencing input: CD8+ T cells from PBMCs. The receptors stem from a human donor with multiple sclerosis.

In DNA form, the CDR3 reads TGCGCCAGCAGCTTGTATACTAGCGGGTCAGACGTCACCTACGAGCAGTACTTC. Translating gives CASSLYTSGSDVTYEQYF. The chain couples TRBV5-1 to TRBJ2-7, with TRBD2 identical over 9 bases. J gave up 2 bases and V 1 base, and 13 bases lay outside the gene matches. The CDR3 loop spans 18 amino acids. Germline CDR1 SGHRS, CDR2 YFSETQ.

The V gene is TRBV7-9, the J gene TRBJ2-7, with a possible D match to TRBD1 (6 bases). Germline loops: CDR1 SEHNR, CDR2 FQNEAQ (reference sequence). The CDR3 extends over 13 amino acids. The V and J ends lost 6 bases and 2 bases respectively, with 11 bases between them. CDR3 sequence: CASRTGPTYEQYF. CDR3 nucleotides: TGTGCCAGCAGAACAGGGCCGACCTACGAGCAGTACTTC.

The V call is TRBV3-1, the J call TRBJ1-2; D call uncertain. Germline lookup yields CDR1 LGHDT and CDR2 YNNKEL (reference sequence). V was cut by 0 bases and J by 0 bases, with 11 bases left in between. CDR3 length: 16 residues. CDR3 nucleotide sequence: TGTGCCAGCAGCCAAGATCTGTTAGCTACTAACTATGGCTACACCTTC. Encoded protein: CASSQDLLATNYGYTF.

CDR3 region: CSASPGNEQFF. As DNA, the CDR3 is TGCAGTGCTAGCCCCGGTAATGAGCAGTTCTTC. The rearrangement uses TRBV20-1 and TRBJ2-1; no definite D call. CDR3 length: 11 residues. CDR1 is DFQATT and CDR2 is SNEGSKA in the germline V gene (reference sequence). The V end lost 3 bases, the J end lost 7 bases, and 7 bases lay between the germline ends.

This chain uses TRBV6-4 with TRBJ2-1; 7 positions match TRBD2. CDR3 length equals 15 residues. Germline CDR1 is MRHNA and CDR2 is SNTAGT. V gave up 4 bases and J gave up 2 bases; unmatched junction bases: 5. CDR3 DNA sequence: TGTGCCAGCAGTGGATCAAGCGGGGCCTACAATGAGCAGTTCTTC. Protein sequence: CASSGSSGAYNEQFF.

V is TRBV6-2 or TRBV6-3 and J is TRBJ1-2, with a weak D call TRBD1 (5 bases). The V and J ends lost 7 bases and 6 bases respectively, with 12 bases between them. The germline V gene has CDR1 MNHEY and CDR2 SVGEGT. CDR3 length equals 12 residues. CDR3 residues: CASTSRQNGYTF. For the CDR3, the DNA is TGTGCCAGCACCTCGAGACAGAATGGCTACACCTTC.

The CDR3 sequence is CASSLYTPMLAYEQYF. The DNA for the CDR3 is TGTGCCAGCAGTTTATACACTCCAATGTTGGCCTACGAGCAGTACTTC. This rearrangement joins TRBV28 to TRBJ2-7; D not certain. In germline, CDR1 is MDHEN, CDR2 SYDVKM. Trimming took off 1 base at V and 2 bases at J, with 15 bases between the two ends. The length of the CDR3 is 16 residues.

The DNA for the CDR3 is TGTGCCAGCGGGCAGGTAGAAAGCTCCTACAATGAGCAGTTCTTC. Translating gives CASGQVESSYNEQFF. The gene calls are TRBV27 and TRBJ2-1; D unresolved. The length of the CDR3 is 15 residues. V dropped 8 bases and J dropped 0 bases, with 14 bases sitting between them. Germline V CDR1 and CDR2: MNHEY, SMNVEV (reference sequence).